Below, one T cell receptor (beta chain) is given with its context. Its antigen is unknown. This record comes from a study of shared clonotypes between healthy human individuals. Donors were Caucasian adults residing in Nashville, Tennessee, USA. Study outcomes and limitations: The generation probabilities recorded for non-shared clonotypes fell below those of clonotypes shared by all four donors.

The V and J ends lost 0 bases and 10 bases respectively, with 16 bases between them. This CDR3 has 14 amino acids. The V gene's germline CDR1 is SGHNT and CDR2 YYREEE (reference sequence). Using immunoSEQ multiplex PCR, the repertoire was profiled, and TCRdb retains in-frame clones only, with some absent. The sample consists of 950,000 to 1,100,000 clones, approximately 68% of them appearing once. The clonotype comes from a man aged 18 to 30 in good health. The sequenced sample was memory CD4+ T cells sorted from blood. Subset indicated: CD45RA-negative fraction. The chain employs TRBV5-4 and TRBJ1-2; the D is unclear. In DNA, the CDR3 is TGTGCCAGCAGCTTGGGGCCCCCCGCCGTCGACTACACCTTC. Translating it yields CASSLGPPAVDYTF.